Below, 24 T cell receptor beta chains from the same sample are listed, as sequenced in a study of radiation and T cells in renal cell carcinoma (dated by TCRdb to between 2020 and 2021). The method behind the library was the immunoSEQ multiplex PCR assay. TCRdb carries this immuneACCESS record with in-frame sequences only. Its versions omit some clonotypes, under half of them owing to an unresolved V gene in the studies checked, with the rest unexplained. The sample yields approximately 49,000 clones; 80% were counted once. In total, the top ten clones hold about 28% of the sample. The time point label, as the study defines it: blood 2 weeks post-SBRT. The label giving this sample's treatment or condition can be read as: 15 Gy SBRT to primary tumor, nephrectomy 4 weeks later. The starting material was blood, obtained from a patient whose treatment included radiotherapy and nephrectomy. The receptor set was obtained from an older woman with renal cell carcinoma.

V and J are TRBV29-1 and TRBJ1-2, with 8 bases that match TRBD1. J was trimmed by 1 base and V by 4 bases; bases with no gene match: 2. Germline V CDR1 and CDR2: SQVTM, ANQGSEA. The CDR3 sequence is 13 residues long. The CDR3: CSVGTGGNYGYTF. The CDR3 nucleotides read TGCAGCGTTGGAACAGGGGGTAACTATGGCTACACCTTC.

V is TRBV5-1 and J is TRBJ2-5; the D is unclear. V was clipped by 2 bases and J by 3 bases, with 8 bases between them. The CDR3 totals 13 residues. Germline CDR1 and CDR2: SGHRS and YFSETQ. The CDR3 bases are TGCGCCAGCAGCTTAAACGATAAAGAGACCCAGTACTTC. It is translated as CASSLNDKETQYF.

The CDR3 here is CASSSDRGETQYF. CDR3 DNA: TGTGCCAGCAGCTCCGACAGGGGAGAGACCCAGTACTTC. This sequence joins TRBV7-7 and TRBJ2-5; 8 bases match TRBD1. V was pared by 4 bases and J by 4 bases, with 2 bases of the junction left unmatched. Germline lookup yields CDR1 SSHAT and CDR2 FNYEAQ (reference sequence). CDR3 length: 13 residues. Complete variable domain (other parts from reference TRBV7-7 and TRBJ2-5): GAGVSQSPRYKVTKRGQDVTLRCDPISSHATLYWYQQALGQGPEFLTYFNYEAQPDKSGLPSDRFSAERPEGSISTLTIQRTEQRDSAMYRCASSSDRGETQYFGPGTRLLVL.

V is TRBV9 and J is TRBJ2-1; 10 bases line up with TRBD1. Germline lookup yields CDR1 SGDLS and CDR2 YYNGEE. This CDR3 region has 14 residues. The J segment lost 8 bases and the V segment lost 3 bases, leaving 5 bases of the junction unmatched. Here the CDR3 reads CASSALTGGDEQFF. CDR3 coding DNA: TGTGCCAGCAGCGCATTGACAGGGGGCGATGAGCAGTTCTTC.

The V gene is TRBV19, the J gene TRBJ1-3; 7 positions match TRBD1. Looked up from germline, CDR1 is LNHDA and CDR2 is SQIVND (reference sequence). V dropped 4 bases and J dropped 16; count of bases not matched to a gene: 16. This CDR3 region has 14 residues. The CDR3 region is CASSNPSGDRNIYF. The CDR3, as DNA: TGTGCCAGTAGTAACCCGTCCGGGGACAGAAATATCTATTTT.

This clone was found once. The rearrangement uses TRBV5-4 and TRBJ2-1; TRBD2 agrees at 10 bases. V dropped 5 bases and J dropped 7; count of bases not matched to a gene: 9. The CDR3 contains 15 residues. Germline V CDR1 and CDR2: SGHNT, YYREEE (reference sequence). In nucleotides, the CDR3 is TGTGCCAGCAGATCAGAGCGGGGGGGAGGGAATGAGCAGTTCTTC. Amino acids: CASRSERGGGNEQFF.

The chain combines TRBV28 with TRBJ1-2; 9 nucleotides agree with TRBD1. The CDR3 consists of 14 residues. The germline CDR1 and CDR2 sequences are MDHEN and SYDVKM. V trimming: 4 bases; J trimming: 4 bases; junction bases outside the gene matches: 4. The chain's CDR3 is CASSSLTGGYGYTF. DNA for the CDR3: TGTGCCAGCAGTTCGCTGACAGGGGGCTATGGCTACACCTTC.

The chain employs TRBV19 and TRBJ2-4, with D possibly being TRBD1 (5 bases). Germline V gives CDR1 LNHDA, CDR2 SQIVND (reference sequence). There are 15 residues in the CDR3. The V gene lost 2 bases and the J gene lost 1 base, with 9 bases spanning the gap. The DNA of the CDR3 is TGTGCCAGTAGTATAACAGGCAACGCCAAAAACATTCAGTACTTC. Translating it yields CASSITGNAKNIQYF.

This chain links TRBV5-4 with TRBJ2-6; 10 nucleotides align to TRBD1. CDR3 length: 18 residues. Germline-derived CDR1 and CDR2 are SGHNT and YYREEE (reference sequence). After removal of 3 bases from V and 1 base from J, the junction contained 7 bases not matched to a gene. CDR3 loop: CASSWPRTGGSGANVLTF. The CDR3 DNA follows: TGTGCCAGCAGCTGGCCCCGGACAGGGGGTTCTGGGGCCAACGTCCTGACTTTC.

This chain links TRBV7-9 with TRBJ1-2; 7 bases fit TRBD1. CDR1 and CDR2 from the germline V gene are SEHNR and FQNEAQ (reference sequence). The trim removed 6 bases at V and 7 bases at J, leaving 11 bases unmatched. There are 14 residues in the CDR3. CDR3: CASSPTRGRLGYTF. The CDR3 DNA is TGTGCCAGCAGTCCTACAAGGGGGCGCCTTGGCTACACCTTC.

V gene TRBV30 combines with J gene TRBJ1-4; D is perhaps TRBD1 (6 bases). V was clipped by 2 bases and J by 0 bases, with 10 bases between them. This CDR3 is built from 15 residues. Germline CDR1 is GTSNPN and CDR2 is SVGIG (reference sequence). The CDR3 DNA follows: TGTGCCTGGAGTTCGGGGGCAGCAACTAATGAAAAACTGTTTTTT. This translates into CAWSSGAATNEKLFF.

The chain carries TRBV10-3 and TRBJ1-1, with unresolved D. V lost 6 bases and J lost 5, with 13 bases in between. The CDR3 consists of 13 residues. Germline V gene sequence: CDR1 ENHRY, CDR2 SYGVKD. DNA of the CDR3: TGTGCCATCAGCCACACTGGGGAGACTGAAGCTTTCTTT. It translates to CAISHTGETEAFF.

The CDR3 is CASSERSGEVLDTQYF. The DNA of the CDR3 is TGTGCCAGCAGTGAACGTTCTGGTGAAGTGTTAGATACGCAGTATTTT. This sequence joins TRBV2 and TRBJ2-3; no firm D call. The CDR3 extends over 16 amino acids. Trimming pared 2 bases from V and 5 bases from J, leaving 17 bases between. In germline, CDR1 is SNHLY, CDR2 FYNNEI.

This clone was observed a few times. V gene TRBV4-3 combines with J gene TRBJ2-2; maybe TRBD1 (5 bases). The germline V gene has CDR1 LGHNA and CDR2 YSLEER. V was pared by 0 bases and J by 6 bases, with 14 bases between. The CDR3 sequence is 16 residues long. CDR3 protein: CASSQDSLGVAGELFF. CDR3 nucleotide sequence: TGCGCCAGCAGCCAAGATAGCCTAGGGGTCGCCGGGGAGCTGTTTTTT.

The chain recombines TRBV5-4 with TRBJ2-4, with 8 bases that match TRBD2. The V gene end was trimmed by 0 bases and the J gene end by 3 bases; junction bases not matched to a gene: 2. Germline CDR1 and CDR2: SGHNT and YYREEE (reference sequence). This CDR3 is built from 15 residues. The CDR3 is CASSLAGTSKNIQYF. Here the CDR3 DNA reads TGTGCCAGCAGCTTGGCCGGGACTAGCAAAAACATTCAGTACTTC.

As DNA, the CDR3 is TGTGCCAGCAGTAGAGGACAGGGGGTCAACACTGAAGCTTTCTTT. Its translation is CASSRGQGVNTEAFF. The J gene is TRBJ1-1, the V gene TRBV6-5, with 10 bases identical to TRBD1. V dropped 5 bases and J dropped 2; count of bases not matched to a gene: 5. Germline V gives CDR1 MNHEY, CDR2 SVGAGI. The CDR3 extends over 15 amino acids.

The V and J genes are TRBV4-3 and TRBJ1-6, with TRBD1 matching 10 bases. From germline, CDR1 is LGHNA and CDR2 YSLEER. V shed 0 bases and J 2 bases; nucleotides not matched to a gene: 7. This CDR3 has 19 amino acids. The CDR3 DNA follows: TGCGCCAGCAGCCAAGAGGGGGACAGGGGACCTACCTATAATTCACCCCTCCACTTT. It translates to CASSQEGDRGPTYNSPLHF.

The CDR3 region has the DNA TGTGCCAGCAGTGGAGGAGGTGAGCAGTTCTTC. This gives the protein CASSGGGEQFF. The chain couples TRBV2 to TRBJ2-1; D might be TRBD2 (5 bases). CDR3 length equals 11 residues. In germline, CDR1 is SNHLY, CDR2 FYNNEI. The V and J ends lost 4 bases and 9 bases respectively, with 7 bases between them.

In DNA, the CDR3 is TGTGCCAGCACCGGGGCTAGCAATCAGCCCCAGCATTTT. It codes for CASTGASNQPQHF. This chain links TRBV7-2 with TRBJ1-5; possible D gene TRBD1, 5 bases. Trimming took off 7 bases at V and 0 bases at J, with 7 bases between the two ends. Looked up from germline, CDR1 is SGHTA and CDR2 is FQGNSA. This CDR3 spans 13 amino acids. Based on the CDR3 plus reference TRBV7-2 and TRBJ1-5, the full variable domain is GAGVSQSPSNKVTEKGKDVELRCDPISGHTALYWYRQSLGQGLEFLIYFQGNSAPDKSGLPSDRFSAERTGGSVSTLTIQRTQQEDSAVYLCASTGASNQPQHFGDGTRLSIL.

The chain links TRBV5-1 to TRBJ2-3, with TRBD1 matching over 9 bases. CDR3 length: 15 residues. After removal of 7 bases from V and 5 bases from J, the junction contained 11 bases not matched to a gene. Germline CDR1 reads SGHRS; CDR2 reads YFSETQ. DNA for the CDR3: TGCGCCAGCTGTCAACAGGGGGCGAGTGTAGATACGCAGTATTTT. Amino acids: CASCQQGASVDTQYF. The full variable domain, its missing parts supplied by reference TRBV5-1 and TRBJ2-3, is KAGVTQTPRYLIKTRGQQVTLSCSPISGHRSVSWYQQTPGQGLQFLFEYFSETQRNKGNFPGRFSGRQFSNSRSEMNVSTLELGDSALYLCASCQQGASVDTQYFGPGTRLTVL.

The chain recombines TRBV4-3 with TRBJ1-5; D uncertain. The V and J ends lost 0 bases and 6 bases respectively, with 6 bases between them. Germline V lookup: CDR1 LGHNA, CDR2 YSLEER. The CDR3 consists of 13 residues. The chain's CDR3 is CASSQDFGQPQHF. In DNA form, the CDR3 reads TGCGCCAGCAGCCAAGATTTTGGTCAGCCCCAGCATTTT.

This rearrangement joins TRBV10-2 to TRBJ2-7; tentative D call: TRBD1 (6 bases). V was cut by 2 bases and J by 0 bases, with 8 bases left in between. The CDR3 runs to 14 residues. In germline, CDR1 is WSHSY, CDR2 SAAADI. The CDR3: CASSERGSSYEQYF. The CDR3, as DNA: TGCGCCAGCAGTGAGAGGGGGAGCTCCTACGAGCAGTACTTC.

V is TRBV4-2 and J is TRBJ2-2; D uncertain. The CDR3 consists of 13 residues. CDR1 is LGHNA and CDR2 is YNFKEQ in the germline V gene. Trimming took off 3 bases at V and 6 bases at J, with 8 bases between the two ends. CDR3 coding DNA: TGTGCCAGCAGCCACGGGCTCGCCGGGGAGCTGTTTTTT. As protein: CASSHGLAGELFF.

J is TRBJ2-1 and V is TRBV4-3; D call uncertain. Germline CDR1 and CDR2: LGHNA and YSLEER. The ends were cut back, 5 bases at V and 7 bases at J, with 15 bases in the middle. This CDR3 comprises 14 residues. The CDR3 region has the DNA TGCGCCAGCAGCGAAAGGGTCTTCGAGAATGAGCAGTTCTTC. This sequence encodes CASSERVFENEQFF.